These 19 T cell receptor beta chains originate from one sample sequenced in a study of blood T cell repertoires in COVID-19. Libraries were prepared by immunoSEQ multiplex PCR; TCRdb keeps only in-frame clonotypes and omits some of them. The repertoire holds under 30,000 clones, with 75% to 85% as singletons. Material: peripheral blood. The receptors were gathered from a human donor in a cohort sampled during active COVID-19.

The chain couples TRBV30 to TRBJ2-7; 8 bases are shared with TRBD2. The CDR3 has 18 residues. The ends lost 0 bases at V and 4 bases at J; junction bases unmatched: 17. Per germline, CDR1 GTSNPN and CDR2 SVGIG (reference sequence). CDR3 sequence reads: CAWSVGSTTGLALYEQYF. The CDR3 region has the DNA TGTGCCTGGAGTGTAGGGTCAACAACTGGACTAGCATTGTACGAGCAGTACTTC.

The rearrangement links TRBV21-1 to TRBJ2-2; the DNA was not compared with TRBD1, the D call given in the table. TRBV21-1 is described as a pseudogene. This CDR3 contains 17 residues. Written as DNA, the CDR3 is TGTGCCAGCAGCCGGGACAGGGGGATATTGGGCACCGGGGAGCTGTTTTTT. It codes for CASSRDRGILGTGELFF.

This clone has just a few counts. The V call is TRBV19, the J call TRBJ2-7; 7 bases are shared with TRBD1. The V gene's germline CDR1 is LNHDA and CDR2 SQIVND (reference sequence). This CDR3 spans 15 amino acids. After removal of 2 bases from V and 0 bases from J, the junction contained 4 bases not matched to a gene. The CDR3 DNA sequence: TGTGCCAGTAGTATACCTGGGACAGCCTCCTACGAGCAGTACTTC. It encodes CASSIPGTASYEQYF.

The rearrangement links TRBV23-1 to TRBJ1-1, with D unresolved. Being an ORF, TRBV23-1 has a function that is uncertain. CDR3 length: 16 amino acids. V dropped 2 bases and J dropped 0 bases, with 13 bases sitting between them. The CDR3 nucleotides are TGCGCCAGCAGTCAACCTGACTCCTTAATGAACACTGAAGCTTTCTTT. This codes for CASSQPDSLMNTEAFF.

The chain couples TRBV5-6 to TRBJ1-1, with a weak D call TRBD1 (5 bases). Trimming took 2 bases from V and 2 from J, leaving 13 bases between them. Germline CDR1 is SGHDT and CDR2 is YYEEEE. The CDR3 totals 15 residues. The chain's CDR3 is CASSLVGRVNTEAFF. CDR3 nucleotide sequence: TGTGCCAGCAGCTTAGTTGGCAGGGTAAACACTGAAGCTTTCTTT.

The V call is TRBV6-5, the J call TRBJ2-7; perhaps TRBD1 as D (5 bases). Germline values: CDR1 MNHEY, CDR2 SVGAGI. V was pared by 7 bases and J by 0 bases, with 16 bases between. The CDR3 loop spans 15 amino acids. Here the CDR3 reads CASNPGAGPSYEQYF. Written as DNA, the CDR3 is TGTGCCAGCAACCCTGGGGCAGGCCCCTCCTACGAGCAGTACTTC.

V and J are TRBV7-8 and TRBJ1-2, with D perhaps matching TRBD1 (5 bases). Trimming removed 4 bases from V and 3 bases from J, with 18 bases in between. CDR1 SGHVS and CDR2 FQNEAQ come from the germline V gene. This CDR3 comprises 16 residues. DNA for the CDR3: TGTGCCAGCAGCTCGTGGGGGGATGGCAAAGACTATGGCTACACCTTC. It specifies CASSSWGDGKDYGYTF.

The V call is TRBV6-2 or TRBV6-3, the J call TRBJ1-2; TRBD1 agrees at 7 bases. CDR1 is MNHEY and CDR2 is SVGEGT in the germline V gene. The CDR3 is 16 residues long. V was clipped by 2 bases and J by 3 bases; unmatched bases: 9. CDR3 sequence: CASSYLTGAAYYGYTF. The CDR3 nucleotides read TGTGCCAGCAGTTACCTAACAGGGGCGGCATACTATGGCTACACCTTC.

CDR3 DNA sequence: TGTGCCAGTAGTGATCCGGGACAGGGAACAGATACGCAGTATTTT. Translating gives CASSDPGQGTDTQYF. This chain uses TRBV19 with TRBJ2-3; 9 bases are a match to TRBD1. Germline V gene lookup returns CDR1 LNHDA and CDR2 SQIVND (reference sequence). The CDR3 runs 15 residues. V trimming: 5 bases; J trimming: 3 bases; junction bases outside the gene matches: 6.

This clone was seen just once. Here the CDR3 reads CASSLLLVGETQYF. The CDR3 DNA follows: TGTGCCAGCAGCTTACTACTAGTAGGGGAGACCCAGTACTTC. The chain combines TRBV7-9 with TRBJ2-5, with a weak D call TRBD2 (5 bases). The V end lost 2 bases, the J end lost 5 bases, and 12 bases lay between the germline ends. Looked up from germline, CDR1 is SEHNR and CDR2 is FQNEAQ (reference sequence). This CDR3 is built from 14 residues.

The V gene is TRBV5-1, the J gene TRBJ2-3, with 10 bases lining up with TRBD2. Germline lookup yields CDR1 SGHRS and CDR2 YFSETQ. This CDR3 comprises 14 residues. Unmatched junction bases numbered 3, after V lost 4 bases and J lost 4 bases. The CDR3 protein is CASSPLAGADTQYF. The CDR3, as DNA: TGCGCCAGCAGCCCTCTAGCGGGAGCAGATACGCAGTATTTT.

The J gene is TRBJ2-7, the V gene TRBV23-1; TRBD1 agrees at 8 bases. TRBV23-1 is classed as an ORF, of uncertain function. Trimming removed 4 bases from V and 5 bases from J; junction bases left unmatched: 13. CDR3 length: 16 residues. In DNA, the CDR3 is TGCGCCAGCAGTCTCGGATTCTGGACAGGGTGGAACGAGCAGTACTTC. Translated, it gives CASSLGFWTGWNEQYF.

The chain links TRBV18 to TRBJ2-2; a weak D match, TRBD1 (5 bases). From germline, CDR1 is KGHSH and CDR2 LQKENI. Trimming shortened V by 5 bases and J by 2 bases, and 12 bases separated the two germline ends. The CDR3 length is 15 residues. In nucleotides, the CDR3 is TGTGCCAGCTCATTTGGCCAGGGTAACACCGGGGAGCTGTTTTTT. Protein: CASSFGQGNTGELFF. The whole variable domain, filled in from reference TRBV18 and TRBJ2-2, reads NAGVMQNPRHLVRRRGQEARLRCSPMKGHSHVYWYRQLPEEGLKFMVYLQKENIIDESGMPKERFSAEFPKEGPSILRIQQVVRGDSAAYFCASSFGQGNTGELFFGEGSRLTVL.

The rearrangement uses TRBV2 and TRBJ2-5; 12 bases are a match to TRBD2. Trimming at V came to 0 bases and at J to 2 bases, leaving 7 bases not matched to a gene. The CDR3 has 18 residues. Per the germline V gene, CDR1 is SNHLY and CDR2 is FYNNEI. The chain's CDR3 is CASSEAWTSGNKQETQYF. The CDR3, as DNA: TGTGCCAGCAGTGAAGCCTGGACTAGCGGGAACAAACAAGAGACCCAGTACTTC.

The chain is built from TRBV7-2 and TRBJ2-1, with 10 bases matching TRBD2. Germline trimming cut 7 bases from V and 0 bases from J; bases unmatched to any gene: 9. The CDR3 sequence is 17 residues long. Germline assignment: CDR1 SGHTA and CDR2 FQGNSA. The CDR3, as DNA: TGTGCCAGCACCTCAGGACTAGCGGTAAACTCCTACAATGAGCAGTTCTTC. Translated, it gives CASTSGLAVNSYNEQFF.

The chain employs TRBV2 and TRBJ1-4; D call uncertain. The CDR3 length is 16 residues. Per the germline V gene, CDR1 is SNHLY and CDR2 is FYNNEI. V was trimmed by 2 bases and J by 0 bases, leaving 10 bases between them. The CDR3 sequence is CASSERVLATNEKLFF. The DNA for the CDR3 is TGTGCCAGCAGTGAACGGGTCCTTGCAACTAATGAAAAACTGTTTTTT.

The chain couples TRBV19 to TRBJ2-2; the D gene is possibly TRBD2 (5 bases). Trimming left V 7 bases short and J 16 bases short, with 22 bases between. The CDR3 loop spans 13 amino acids. Per germline, CDR1 LNHDA and CDR2 SQIVND (reference sequence). In DNA, the CDR3 is TGTGCCAGTATCGGGATTATGGCACCGGAACCGTTTTTT. It translates to CASIGIMAPEPFF.

The chain employs TRBV7-6 and TRBJ2-3; TRBD2 aligns across 7 bases. The ends lost 4 bases at V and 0 bases at J; junction bases unmatched: 7. Per the germline V gene, CDR1 is SGHVS and CDR2 is FNYEAQ. CDR3 size: 16 residues. CDR3 DNA: TGTGCCAGCAGCTCCCCTAGCGGAACTAGCACAGATACGCAGTATTTT. Its translation is CASSSPSGTSTDTQYF.

This clone was counted only a few times. The gene calls are TRBV27 and TRBJ1-1; possible D gene TRBD1, 5 bases. The CDR3 has 14 amino acids. Germline-derived CDR1 and CDR2 are MNHEY and SMNVEV (reference sequence). Trimming cost V 3 bases and J 9 bases, with 17 bases left between them. The CDR3 region has the DNA TGTGCCAGCAGTTTGAATCTCCCGGGGGTAAAAGCTTTCTTT. This codes for CASSLNLPGVKAFF.